This note documents a single T cell receptor (beta chain) sequence. This PCR relied on a set of 60 Vbeta primers and 13 Jbeta primers. TCRdb's table, derived via immunoSEQ multiplex PCR, lists solely in-frame clones and lacks some. Among about 260,000 clones, 84% were seen once, and the ten largest hold 1.5% to 2.5%. V was trimmed by 2 bases and J by 4 bases, leaving 14 bases between them. The CDR3 extends over 15 amino acids. Per germline, CDR1 MDHEN and CDR2 SYDVKM. This specimen belongs to a study of cytomegalovirus exposure and HLA in healthy donors. This chain uses TRBV28 with TRBJ1-1; D ambiguous. Sample: PBMCs. The sequence derives from a woman aged 40 to 55 in good health and CMV-seropositive. CDR3: CASSLTTIGFTEAFF. The CDR3 nucleotides are TGTGCCAGCAGTTTAACCACGATCGGGTTCACTGAAGCTTTCTTT.